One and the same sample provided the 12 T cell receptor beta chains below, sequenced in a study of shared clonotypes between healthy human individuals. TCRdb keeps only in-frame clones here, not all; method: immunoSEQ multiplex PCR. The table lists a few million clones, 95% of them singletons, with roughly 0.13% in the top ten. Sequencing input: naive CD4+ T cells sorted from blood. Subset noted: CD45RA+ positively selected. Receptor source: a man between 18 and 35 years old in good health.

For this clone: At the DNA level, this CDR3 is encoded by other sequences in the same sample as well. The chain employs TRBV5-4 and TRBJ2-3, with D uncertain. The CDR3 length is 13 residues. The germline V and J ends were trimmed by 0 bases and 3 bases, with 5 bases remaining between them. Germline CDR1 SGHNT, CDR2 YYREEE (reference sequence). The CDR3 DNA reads TGTGCCAGCAGCTTGGGGACGACAGATACGCAGTATTTT. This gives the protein CASSLGTTDTQYF.

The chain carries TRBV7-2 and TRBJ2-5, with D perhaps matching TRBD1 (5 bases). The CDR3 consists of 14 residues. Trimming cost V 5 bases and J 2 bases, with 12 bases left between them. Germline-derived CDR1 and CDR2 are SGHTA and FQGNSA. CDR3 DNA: TGTGCCAGCAGCACGTGGACACAACAAGAGACCCAGTACTTC. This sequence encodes CASSTWTQQETQYF.

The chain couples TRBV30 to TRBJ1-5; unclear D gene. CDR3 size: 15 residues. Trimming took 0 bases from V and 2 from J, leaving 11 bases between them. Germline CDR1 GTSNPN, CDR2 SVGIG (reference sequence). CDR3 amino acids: CAWSVRASGNQPQHF. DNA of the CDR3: TGTGCCTGGAGTGTACGAGCTAGTGGCAATCAGCCCCAGCATTTT. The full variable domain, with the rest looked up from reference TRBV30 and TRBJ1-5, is SQTIHQWPATLVQPVGSPLSLECTVEGTSNPNLYWYRQAAGRGLQLLFYSVGIGQISSEVPQNLSASRPQDRQFILSSKKLLLSDSGFYLCAWSVRASGNQPQHFGDGTRLSIL.

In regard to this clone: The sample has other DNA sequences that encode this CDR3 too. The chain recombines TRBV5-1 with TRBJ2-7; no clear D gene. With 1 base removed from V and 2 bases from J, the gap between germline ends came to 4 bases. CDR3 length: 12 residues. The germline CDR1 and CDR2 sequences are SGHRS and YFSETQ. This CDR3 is CASSLTAYEQYF. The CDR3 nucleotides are TGCGCCAGCAGCTTGACAGCCTACGAGCAGTACTTC.

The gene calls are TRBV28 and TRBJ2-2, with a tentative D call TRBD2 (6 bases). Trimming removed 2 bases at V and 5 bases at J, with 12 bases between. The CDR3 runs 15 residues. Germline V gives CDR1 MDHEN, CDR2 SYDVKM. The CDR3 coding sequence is TGTGCCAGCAGTTTAGCGGGGACCGGGACCGGGGAGCTGTTTTTT. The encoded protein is CASSLAGTGTGELFF.

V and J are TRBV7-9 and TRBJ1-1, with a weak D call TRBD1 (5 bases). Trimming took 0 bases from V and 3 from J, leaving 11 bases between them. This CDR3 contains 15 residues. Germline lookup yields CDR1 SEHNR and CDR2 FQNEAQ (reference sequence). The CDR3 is CASSLAQGYDTEAFF. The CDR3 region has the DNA TGTGCCAGCAGCTTAGCTCAGGGATACGACACTGAAGCTTTCTTT.

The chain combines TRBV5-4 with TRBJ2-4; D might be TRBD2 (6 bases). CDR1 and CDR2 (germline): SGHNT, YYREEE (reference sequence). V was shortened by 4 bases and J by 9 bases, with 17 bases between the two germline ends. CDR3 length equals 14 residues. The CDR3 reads CASSAGTSQRIQYF. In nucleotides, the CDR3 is TGTGCCAGCAGCGCTGGGACTTCCCAACGCATTCAGTACTTC.

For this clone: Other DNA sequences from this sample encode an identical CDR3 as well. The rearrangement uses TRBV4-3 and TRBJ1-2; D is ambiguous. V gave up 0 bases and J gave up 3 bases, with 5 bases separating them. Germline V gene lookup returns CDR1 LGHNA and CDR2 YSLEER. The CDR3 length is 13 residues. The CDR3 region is CASSQDLDYGYTF. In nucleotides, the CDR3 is TGCGCCAGCAGCCAAGATTTGGACTATGGCTACACCTTC.

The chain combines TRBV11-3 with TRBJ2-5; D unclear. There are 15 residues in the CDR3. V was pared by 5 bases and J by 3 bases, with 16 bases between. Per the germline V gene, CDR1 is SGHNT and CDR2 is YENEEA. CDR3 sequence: CASSVGEDLKETQYF. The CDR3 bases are TGTGCCAGCAGCGTCGGCGAGGATCTGAAAGAGACCCAGTACTTC.

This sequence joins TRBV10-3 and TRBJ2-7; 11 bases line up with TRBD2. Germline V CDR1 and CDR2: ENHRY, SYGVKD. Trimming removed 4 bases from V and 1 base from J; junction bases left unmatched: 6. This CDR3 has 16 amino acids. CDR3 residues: CAISAGTSGNSYEQYF. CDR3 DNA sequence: TGTGCCATCAGTGCGGGGACTAGCGGAAATTCCTACGAGCAGTACTTC.

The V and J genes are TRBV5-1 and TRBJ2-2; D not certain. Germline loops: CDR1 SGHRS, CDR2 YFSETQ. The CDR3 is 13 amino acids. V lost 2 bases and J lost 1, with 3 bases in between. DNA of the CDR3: TGCGCCAGCAGCTTTGTGAACACCGGGGAGCTGTTTTTT. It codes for CASSFVNTGELFF.

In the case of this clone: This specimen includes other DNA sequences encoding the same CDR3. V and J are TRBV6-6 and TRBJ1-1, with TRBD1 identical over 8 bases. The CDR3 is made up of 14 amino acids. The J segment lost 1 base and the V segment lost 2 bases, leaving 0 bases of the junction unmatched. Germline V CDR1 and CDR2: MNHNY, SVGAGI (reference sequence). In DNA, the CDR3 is TGTGCCAGCAGTTACGGGACAGGGAACACTGAAGCTTTCTTT. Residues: CASSYGTGNTEAFF.